A selection of T cell receptor beta chains follows, all from one sample in a study of T cell responses to AZD1222 COVID-19 vaccine. Assay: immunoSEQ multiplex PCR; the TCRdb copy retains only in-frame clones and omits some. The data show just over 150,000 clones, with just over 90% seen just once and about 2% held by the top ten. This material consisted of peripheral blood, taken on day 0 of AZD1222 vaccination. The receptors derive from an adult in good health. Each CDR3 is given with its conserved first and last residue. The order of the fields is D gene, V gene, clone size, J gene, CDR3 protein, CDR3 DNA. A D gene is named only where the DNA matches it firmly. A row's size may be missing; if present it is once, few, many or a size class.

D gene: NA; V gene: TRBV23-1; clone size: NA; J gene: TRBJ1-6; CDR3 protein: CASSQSRREDNSPLHF; CDR3 DNA: TGCGCCAGCAGTCAATCGAGGCGTGAAGATAATTCACCCCTCCACTTT
D gene: TRBD1; V gene: TRBV5-4; clone size: NA; J gene: TRBJ2-7; CDR3 protein: CASRGTGSYEQYF; CDR3 DNA: TGTGCCAGCAGAGGGACAGGGTCTTACGAGCAGTACTTC
D gene: TRBD1; V gene: TRBV7-2; clone size: NA; J gene: TRBJ2-3; CDR3 protein: CASSLPRGQSTDTQYF; CDR3 DNA: TGTGCCAGCAGCTTACCCCGGGGACAGAGCACAGATACGCAGTATTTT
D gene: TRBD2; V gene: TRBV2; clone size: NA; J gene: TRBJ2-5; CDR3 protein: CASKTSEYQETQYF; CDR3 DNA: TGTGCCAGCAAAACTAGCGAATACCAAGAGACCCAGTACTTC
D gene: TRBD1; V gene: TRBV28; clone size: NA; J gene: TRBJ1-2; CDR3 protein: CASSSTGVEVNGYTF; CDR3 DNA: TGTGCCAGCAGCTCTACAGGGGTAGAGGTGAATGGCTACACCTTC
D gene: NA; V gene: TRBV18; clone size: NA; J gene: TRBJ1-6; CDR3 protein: CASSPNRNSPLHF; CDR3 DNA: TGTGCCAGCTCACCGAATCGTAATTCACCCCTCCACTTT
D gene: NA; V gene: TRBV7-2; clone size: NA; J gene: TRBJ2-7; CDR3 protein: CASSLGHGSSYEQYF; CDR3 DNA: TGTGCCAGCAGCTTAGGGCATGGGAGCTCCTACGAGCAGTACTTC
D gene: TRBD1; V gene: TRBV20-1; clone size: NA; J gene: TRBJ1-1; CDR3 protein: CSASVQGISFF; CDR3 DNA: TGCAGTGCTAGCGTACAGGGGATCTCTTTCTTT
D gene: NA; V gene: TRBV27; clone size: NA; J gene: TRBJ1-1; CDR3 protein: CASSLFPGRDTEAFF; CDR3 DNA: TGTGCCAGCAGTTTATTCCCAGGGAGAGACACTGAAGCTTTCTTT
D gene: NA; V gene: TRBV9; clone size: NA; J gene: TRBJ1-5; CDR3 protein: CASSVEGSDNQPQHF; CDR3 DNA: TGTGCCAGCAGCGTAGAGGGATCTGACAATCAGCCCCAGCATTTT
D gene: NA; V gene: TRBV3-1/TRBV3-2; clone size: few; J gene: TRBJ1-2; CDR3 protein: CASSQGVGPGLGYGYTF; CDR3 DNA: TGTGCCAGCAGCCAAGGGGTAGGTCCAGGTTTGGGTTATGGCTACACCTTC
D gene: TRBD1; V gene: TRBV6-5; clone size: once; J gene: TRBJ1-1; CDR3 protein: CASSQRDRGTEAFF; CDR3 DNA: TGTGCCAGCAGTCAGAGGGACAGGGGGACCGAGGCTTTCTTT
D gene: NA; V gene: TRBV6-2/TRBV6-3; clone size: NA; J gene: TRBJ2-3; CDR3 protein: CASSYGGQIVTDTQYF; CDR3 DNA: TGTGCCAGCAGTTATGGAGGACAGATTGTCACAGATACGCAGTATTTT
D gene: NA; V gene: TRBV28; clone size: NA; J gene: TRBJ1-2; CDR3 protein: CASSQDRAYGYTF; CDR3 DNA: TGTGCCAGCAGTCAGGACAGAGCCTATGGCTACACCTTC
D gene: TRBD2; V gene: TRBV27; clone size: NA; J gene: TRBJ2-1; CDR3 protein: CASRHRTSGTEFF; CDR3 DNA: TGTGCCAGCAGACACCGAACTAGCGGGACGGAGTTCTTC
D gene: TRBD2; V gene: TRBV2; clone size: NA; J gene: TRBJ2-3; CDR3 protein: CASRLAGVTDTQYF; CDR3 DNA: TGTGCCAGCAGACTAGCGGGGGTCACAGATACGCAGTATTTT
D gene: NA; V gene: TRBV2; clone size: NA; J gene: TRBJ1-1; CDR3 protein: CASSQQMNTEAFF; CDR3 DNA: TGTGCCAGCAGCCAACAGATGAACACTGAAGCTTTCTTT
D gene: TRBD2; V gene: TRBV3-1/TRBV3-2; clone size: NA; J gene: TRBJ2-1; CDR3 protein: CASSQGLAGGEQFF; CDR3 DNA: TGTGCCAGCAGCCAAGGACTAGCGGGAGGGGAGCAGTTCTTC
D gene: TRBD2; V gene: TRBV5-1; clone size: NA; J gene: TRBJ2-1; CDR3 protein: CASSQPTRTSGITAYNEQFF; CDR3 DNA: TGCGCCAGCAGCCAACCAACCCGGACTAGCGGGATAACGGCCTACAATGAGCAGTTCTTC
D gene: TRBD1; V gene: TRBV7-3; clone size: NA; J gene: TRBJ1-4; CDR3 protein: CASRTGSVREKLFF; CDR3 DNA: TGTGCCAGCAGGACAGGGTCTGTTCGTGAAAAACTGTTTTTT
D gene: NA; V gene: TRBV7-8; clone size: NA; J gene: TRBJ2-7; CDR3 protein: CASSLGRDEQYF; CDR3 DNA: TGTGCCAGCAGCCTTGGGCGGGACGAGCAGTACTTC
D gene: NA; V gene: TRBV10-3; clone size: NA; J gene: TRBJ2-2; CDR3 protein: CAIRSNFYTQSTGELFF; CDR3 DNA: TGTGCCATCAGGTCGAACTTTTATACCCAAAGCACCGGGGAGCTGTTTTTT
D gene: NA; V gene: TRBV11-3; clone size: NA; J gene: TRBJ2-1; CDR3 protein: CASSQVRVVHLPSYNEQFF; CDR3 DNA: TGTGCCAGCAGCCAGGTACGAGTGGTACATCTACCCTCCTACAATGAGCAGTTCTTC
D gene: TRBD1; V gene: TRBV4-2; clone size: NA; J gene: TRBJ2-7; CDR3 protein: CASSQARGTVKTYEQYF; CDR3 DNA: TGTGCCAGCAGCCAAGCCAGGGGGACAGTTAAAACCTACGAGCAGTACTTC
D gene: NA; V gene: TRBV21-1; clone size: once; J gene: TRBJ1-5; CDR3 protein: CASGPKGQGPDQPQHF; CDR3 DNA: TGTGCCAGCGGACCTAAAGGACAGGGGCCCGATCAGCCCCAGCATTTT
D gene: NA; V gene: TRBV2; clone size: NA; J gene: TRBJ1-4; CDR3 protein: CASSDIRGVNEKLFF; CDR3 DNA: TGTGCCAGCAGTGACATCAGGGGCGTGAATGAAAAACTGTTTTTT
D gene: NA; V gene: TRBV19; clone size: NA; J gene: TRBJ1-2; CDR3 protein: CASRAGTQGDYGYTF; CDR3 DNA: TGTGCCAGTCGCGCCGGAACACAGGGCGACTATGGCTACACCTTC
D gene: TRBD2; V gene: TRBV27; clone size: NA; J gene: TRBJ2-3; CDR3 protein: CASSLLSGSSTDTQYF; CDR3 DNA: TGTGCCAGCAGTTTACTAAGCGGGAGTAGCACAGATACGCAGTATTTT
D gene: NA; V gene: TRBV4-1; clone size: NA; J gene: TRBJ2-5; CDR3 protein: CASSQDRQGRGETQYF; CDR3 DNA: TGCGCCAGCAGCCAAGATCGGCAGGGTCGGGGGGAGACCCAGTACTTC
D gene: NA; V gene: TRBV30; clone size: NA; J gene: TRBJ1-6; CDR3 protein: CAWSSDSGANSPLHF; CDR3 DNA: TGTGCCTGGAGTTCGGACAGCGGAGCCAATTCACCCCTCCACTTT
D gene: NA; V gene: TRBV18; clone size: NA; J gene: TRBJ2-6; CDR3 protein: CASSPPIRGGANVLTF; CDR3 DNA: TGTGCCAGCTCACCACCCATCCGGGGTGGGGCCAACGTCCTGACTTTC
D gene: TRBD1; V gene: TRBV19; clone size: NA; J gene: TRBJ1-5; CDR3 protein: CASRAGTGRGFFGNQPQHF; CDR3 DNA: TGTGCCAGTAGAGCCGGGACAGGGCGCGGGTTTTTTGGCAATCAGCCCCAGCATTTT
D gene: NA; V gene: TRBV28; clone size: once; J gene: TRBJ1-5; CDR3 protein: CASSRVFGLQSNQPQHF; CDR3 DNA: TGTGCCAGCAGCCGGGTTTTCGGGCTGCAATCGAATCAGCCCCAGCATTTT
D gene: NA; V gene: TRBV7-9; clone size: NA; J gene: TRBJ1-1; CDR3 protein: CASSSLIGSNTEAFF; CDR3 DNA: TGTGCCAGCAGCAGCCTAATTGGGTCAAACACTGAAGCTTTCTTT
D gene: TRBD2; V gene: TRBV9; clone size: NA; J gene: TRBJ2-3; CDR3 protein: CASSGRSGMGDTQYF; CDR3 DNA: TGTGCCAGCAGCGGGAGGAGCGGGATGGGAGATACGCAGTATTTT
D gene: NA; V gene: TRBV5-6; clone size: NA; J gene: TRBJ1-1; CDR3 protein: CASSPVQNTEAFF; CDR3 DNA: TGTGCCAGCAGCCCTGTACAGAACACTGAAGCTTTCTTT
D gene: TRBD1; V gene: TRBV27; clone size: NA; J gene: TRBJ2-7; CDR3 protein: CASSPMTGVTYEQYF; CDR3 DNA: TGTGCCAGCAGTCCTATGACAGGGGTGACATACGAGCAGTACTTC
D gene: TRBD1; V gene: TRBV29-1; clone size: NA; J gene: TRBJ1-2; CDR3 protein: CSVGGQDHGYTF; CDR3 DNA: TGCAGCGTTGGGGGACAGGATCATGGCTACACCTTC
D gene: NA; V gene: TRBV4-1; clone size: NA; J gene: TRBJ1-6; CDR3 protein: CASSQAVFVSPTYPSPLHF; CDR3 DNA: TGCGCCAGCAGCCAAGCGGTTTTCGTGAGCCCCACATACCCCTCACCCCTCCACTTT
D gene: NA; V gene: TRBV6-4; clone size: NA; J gene: TRBJ1-1; CDR3 protein: CASSLEQGNTEAFF; CDR3 DNA: TGTGCCAGCAGCCTAGAACAGGGAAACACTGAAGCTTTCTTT
D gene: TRBD1; V gene: TRBV7-2; clone size: NA; J gene: TRBJ1-1; CDR3 protein: CASSYQQGMNTEAFF; CDR3 DNA: TGTGCCAGCAGCTACCAACAGGGGATGAACACTGAAGCTTTCTTT
D gene: TRBD2; V gene: TRBV7-2; clone size: NA; J gene: TRBJ2-1; CDR3 protein: CASSSLAGGSYNEQFF; CDR3 DNA: TGTGCCAGCAGCTCACTAGCGGGAGGGTCCTACAATGAGCAGTTCTTC
D gene: NA; V gene: TRBV7-3; clone size: NA; J gene: TRBJ2-2; CDR3 protein: CASRPGPTGELFF; CDR3 DNA: TGTGCCAGCAGACCAGGGCCCACCGGGGAGCTGTTTTTT